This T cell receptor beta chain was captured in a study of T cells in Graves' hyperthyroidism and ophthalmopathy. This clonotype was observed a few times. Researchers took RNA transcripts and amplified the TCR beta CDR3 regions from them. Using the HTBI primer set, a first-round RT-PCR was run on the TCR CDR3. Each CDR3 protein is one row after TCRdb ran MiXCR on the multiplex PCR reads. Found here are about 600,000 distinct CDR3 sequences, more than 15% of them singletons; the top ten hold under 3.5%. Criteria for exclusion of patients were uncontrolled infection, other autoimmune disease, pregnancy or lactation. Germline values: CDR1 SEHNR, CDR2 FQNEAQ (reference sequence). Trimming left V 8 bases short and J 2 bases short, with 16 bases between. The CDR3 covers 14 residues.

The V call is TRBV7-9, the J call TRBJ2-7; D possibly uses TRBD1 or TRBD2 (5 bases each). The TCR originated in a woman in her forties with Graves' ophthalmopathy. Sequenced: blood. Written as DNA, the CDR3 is TGTGCCAGCGCCCTCCGGGACGGGACCTACGAGCAGTACTTC. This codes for CASALRDGTYEQYF.